This T cell receptor (beta chain) emerged from a study of blood T cell repertoires in COVID-19. Study overall: T cells, B-cell-depleted T cells, or PBMCs provided the cDNA or gDNA that served as material.

CDR1 is SGHAT and CDR2 is FQNNGV in the germline V gene. CDR3 length equals 13 residues. V was shortened by 5 bases and J by 8 bases, with 15 bases between the two germline ends. In the authors' methods: Amplifying reference gene primers gave estimates of nucleated cell counts. TCRdb's table, derived via immunoSEQ multiplex PCR, lists solely in-frame clones and lacks some. Clonal size and the V and J genes are those of that table, whereas D and trimming came from the DNA. The table records about 140,000 clones, roughly 86% of them present only once. The V and J genes are TRBV11-2 and TRBJ1-2; D perhaps matches TRBD1 (5 bases). The TCR was taken from a man aged 45-65 years with active or convalescent COVID-19. Source material: peripheral blood. CDR3 DNA sequence: TGTGCCAGCAGCCTCGGGACCGCGGGAGGCTACACCTTC. As protein: CASSLGTAGGYTF.